This T cell receptor beta chain was retrieved from a study of cytomegalovirus exposure and HLA in healthy donors. Primers included in the PCR were 60 Vbeta and 13 Jbeta primers. Some clones are missing from TCRdb's copy, which holds only in-frame ones; the method was immunoSEQ multiplex PCR. The sample contains about 98,000 clones, approximately 78% of which appear only once. V was cut by 4 bases and J by 9 bases, with 4 bases left in between. Per the germline V gene, CDR1 is SNHLY and CDR2 is FYNNEI. This CDR3 region has 10 residues. Study conclusions and caveats: Sequencing artifact likely explains a cluster of highly shared sequence variants. Clonal expansion was found to be greater in HLA-associated TCR beta chains than in equally common others in a later analysis.

Note on this clone: What it binds is unknown.

The rearrangement uses TRBV2 and TRBJ1-3; D is ambiguous. This clonotype originated in a man aged 35 to 55 in good health and CMV-seronegative. The sample taken for sequencing was PBMCs. The CDR3 protein is CASSVSTIYF. As DNA, the CDR3 is TGTGCCAGCAGTGTGAGCACCATATATTTT.